A selection of T cell receptor beta chains follows, all from one sample in a study of regulatory T cells in long-lasting Graves disease. Each CDR3 protein is one row after TCRdb ran MiXCR on the multiplex PCR reads. The data hold about 620,000 distinct CDR3 sequences, with roughly 16% observed a single time. The data also belong to a second study, concerning T cells in Graves' hyperthyroidism and ophthalmopathy.

Sequencing used peripheral blood mononuclear cells (PBMCs), obtained at new diagnosis, from a patient treated with antithyroid drugs. The receptors here all came from a woman in her thirties with Graves disease. Each CDR3 is given with its conserved first and last residue. Each record gives: CDR3 length, clone size, J gene, D gene, V gene, CDR3 protein, CDR3 DNA. A D gene is named only where the DNA matches it firmly. Only some rows state a clone size, as once, few, many or a class for expanded clones.

length: 10; size: many; J: TRBJ1-2; D: NA; V: TRBV3-1; CDR3: CASLIYVPTF; DNA: TGTGCCAGCTTGATCTACGTGCCAACCTTC
length: 14; size: NA; J: TRBJ2-7; D: NA; V: TRBV20-1; CDR3: CSASNPGYSYEQYF; DNA: TGCAGTGCTAGTAATCCAGGGTACTCCTACGAGCAGTACTTC
length: 13; size: many; J: TRBJ2-7; D: NA; V: TRBV27; CDR3: CASSLGPAYEQYF; DNA: TGTGCCAGCAGTTTAGGACCGGCGTACGAGCAGTACTTC
length: 14; size: NA; J: TRBJ2-7; D: TRBD1; V: TRBV28; CDR3: CASSPPGQGNEQYF; DNA: TGTGCCAGCAGTCCCCCAGGACAGGGTAACGAGCAGTACTTC
length: 15; size: few; J: TRBJ2-5; D: NA; V: TRBV24-1; CDR3: CATSDGGAQVETQYF; DNA: TGTGCCACCAGTGATGGGGGGGCGCAAGTAGAGACCCAGTACTTC
length: 14; size: NA; J: TRBJ2-1; D: TRBD2; V: TRBV28; CDR3: CASSSPPGGGGQFF; DNA: TGTGCCAGCAGTTCCCCTCCTGGCGGGGGTGGGCAGTTCTTC
length: 13; size: few; J: TRBJ2-1; D: TRBD2; V: TRBV19; CDR3: CASGNSGSSKQFF; DNA: TGTGCCAGTGGGAATAGCGGGAGCTCAAAGCAGTTCTTC
length: 14; size: many; J: TRBJ2-7; D: TRBD1; V: TRBV7-9; CDR3: CASSQGQSGYEQYF; DNA: TGTGCCAGCAGCCAGGGACAGAGTGGATACGAGCAGTACTTC
length: 16; size: NA; J: TRBJ1-5; D: TRBD1; V: TRBV7-9; CDR3: CASSRTTGRGNQPQHF; DNA: TGTGCCAGCAGCCGTACGACAGGGCGAGGCAATCAGCCCCAGCATTTT
length: 16; size: few; J: TRBJ2-1; D: NA; V: TRBV7-9; CDR3: CASSLHLAPPYNEQFF; DNA: TGTGCCAGCAGCCTTCATCTAGCGCCCCCCTACAATGAGCAGTTCTTC
length: 16; size: few; J: TRBJ1-3; D: NA; V: TRBV6-5; CDR3: CASSYGSGAAGNTIYF; DNA: TGTGCCAGCAGTTACGGGTCCGGGGCAGCTGGAAACACCATATATTTT
length: 14; size: many; J: TRBJ1-1; D: NA; V: TRBV19; CDR3: CASSIVAGNTEAFF; DNA: TGTGCCAGTAGTATAGTGGCAGGGAACACTGAAGCTTTCTTT
length: 13; size: NA; J: TRBJ1-1; D: NA; V: TRBV5-5; CDR3: CASSFPGSPEAFF; DNA: TGTGCCAGCAGCTTTCCGGGGTCCCCTGAAGCTTTCTTT
length: 15; size: NA; J: TRBJ1-6; D: NA; V: TRBV20-1; CDR3: CSAQGVSSYNSPLHF; DNA: TGCAGTGCCCAGGGAGTGAGCTCCTATAATTCACCCCTCCACTTT
length: 15; size: NA; J: TRBJ2-3; D: TRBD1; V: TRBV9; CDR3: CASSWTGEVTDTQYF; DNA: TGTGCCAGCAGCTGGACAGGAGAGGTTACAGATACGCAGTATTTT
length: 14; size: few; J: TRBJ2-7; D: NA; V: TRBV20-1; CDR3: CNASGAGASYEQYF; DNA: TGCAATGCTAGTGGGGCAGGGGCATCCTACGAGCAGTACTTC
length: 12; size: many; J: TRBJ1-2; D: TRBD1; V: TRBV29-1; CDR3: CSVTTGGAVYTF; DNA: TGCAGCGTTACAACAGGGGGCGCGGTCTACACCTTC
length: 13; size: many; J: TRBJ2-7; D: TRBD1; V: TRBV28; CDR3: CASRTGGSGEQYF; DNA: TGTGCCAGCAGAACAGGGGGTAGCGGCGAGCAGTACTTC
length: 14; size: many; J: TRBJ2-1; D: TRBD2; V: TRBV19; CDR3: CASTEGGDYNEQFF; DNA: TGTGCCAGTACCGAGGGAGGGGACTACAATGAGCAGTTCTTC
length: 12; size: many; J: TRBJ1-2; D: NA; V: TRBV11-1; CDR3: CASSLFEGRVTF; DNA: TGTGCCAGCAGCTTATTCGAGGGGCGCGTGACCTTC
length: 15; size: NA; J: TRBJ1-4; D: TRBD1; V: TRBV15; CDR3: CATSEVAGGREKLFF; DNA: TGTGCCACCAGCGAAGTGGCAGGGGGCAGGGAAAAACTGTTTTTT
length: 14; size: NA; J: TRBJ1-4; D: NA; V: TRBV5-1; CDR3: CASSRGGDNEKLFF; DNA: TGCGCCAGCAGCCGGGGGGGGGATAATGAAAAACTGTTTTTT
length: 16; size: NA; J: TRBJ1-5; D: NA; V: TRBV6-1; CDR3: CASRPAGSNSNQPQHF; DNA: TGTGCCAGCAGGCCGGCAGGAAGTAATAGCAATCAGCCCCAGCATTTT
length: 15; size: many; J: TRBJ2-1; D: TRBD2; V: TRBV28; CDR3: CASSFGGRGFGEQFF; DNA: TGTGCCAGCAGTTTCGGCGGGAGGGGGTTCGGTGAGCAGTTCTTC
length: 10; size: many; J: TRBJ1-6; D: NA; V: TRBV2; CDR3: CASNNSPLHF; DNA: TGTGCCAGCAATAATTCACCCCTCCACTTT
length: 16; size: NA; J: TRBJ2-3; D: NA; V: TRBV18; CDR3: CASSLSLQGYTDTQYF; DNA: TGTGCCAGCTCACTAAGCCTACAGGGCTACACAGATACGCAGTATTTT
length: 15; size: NA; J: TRBJ1-3; D: TRBD1; V: TRBV7-9; CDR3: CASSSTGTGGHTIYF; DNA: TGTGCCAGCAGCTCAACCGGGACAGGGGGCCACACCATATATTTT
length: 15; size: NA; J: TRBJ2-3; D: NA; V: TRBV10-2; CDR3: CASRPAGGGPDTQYF; DNA: TGCGCCAGCCGTCCGGCTGGGGGAGGACCTGATACGCAGTATTTT
length: 13; size: few; J: TRBJ2-7; D: NA; V: TRBV30; CDR3: CAWSAASPYEQYF; DNA: TGTGCCTGGAGCGCCGCCTCTCCCTACGAGCAGTACTTC
length: 15; size: many; J: TRBJ2-7; D: TRBD1; V: TRBV6-2/TRBV6-3; CDR3: CASSAGQGSSYEQYF; DNA: TGTGCCAGCAGTGCTGGACAGGGGAGCTCCTACGAGCAGTACTTC
length: 14; size: many; J: TRBJ1-5; D: TRBD1; V: TRBV30; CDR3: CAWSSGTGSQPQHF; DNA: TGTGCCTGGAGTTCCGGGACAGGTAGTCAGCCCCAGCATTTT
length: 14; size: NA; J: TRBJ2-1; D: NA; V: TRBV27; CDR3: CASRGDRYYNEQFF; DNA: TGTGCCAGCAGGGGGGACCGCTACTACAATGAGCAGTTCTTC
length: 16; size: few; J: TRBJ2-5; D: NA; V: TRBV5-1; CDR3: CASSSGMIANQETQYF; DNA: TGCGCCAGCAGCTCGGGGATGATAGCGAACCAAGAGACCCAGTACTTC
length: 14; size: many; J: TRBJ1-1; D: TRBD1; V: TRBV28; CDR3: CASSLDGTGGDAFF; DNA: TGTGCCAGCAGTTTAGACGGGACAGGGGGCGACGCTTTCTTT
length: 14; size: many; J: TRBJ2-1; D: NA; V: TRBV27; CDR3: CASSSIQGVNEQFF; DNA: TGTGCCAGCAGTTCGATACAGGGAGTGAATGAGCAGTTCTTC
length: 21; size: NA; J: TRBJ2-7; D: NA; V: TRBV12-5; CDR3: CASGFLAHYRDRRDYSYEQYF; DNA: TGTGCTAGTGGTTTCCTTGCTCATTACCGGGACCGCCGAGATTATTCCTACGAGCAGTACTTC
length: 14; size: many; J: TRBJ1-1; D: NA; V: TRBV7-9; CDR3: CASTDTWARTEAFF; DNA: TGTGCCAGCACCGATACTTGGGCCAGGACTGAAGCTTTCTTT
length: 17; size: NA; J: TRBJ2-7; D: NA; V: TRBV3-1; CDR3: CASSRSPSGTGAYEQYF; DNA: TGTGCCAGCAGCCGATCGCCTTCCGGGACTGGAGCCTACGAGCAGTACTTC
length: 13; size: few; J: TRBJ2-4; D: NA; V: TRBV20-1; CDR3: CSAAGIAKNIQYF; DNA: TGCAGTGCCGCGGGAATAGCCAAAAACATTCAGTACTTC
length: 14; size: NA; J: TRBJ2-2; D: NA; V: TRBV6-5; CDR3: CASSYGEPTGELFF; DNA: TGTGCCAGCAGTTACGGGGAGCCCACCGGGGAGCTGTTTTTT
length: 12; size: many; J: TRBJ1-5; D: TRBD1; V: TRBV27; CDR3: CASRTGFQPQHF; DNA: TGTGCCAGCAGGACAGGGTTTCAGCCCCAGCATTTT
length: 16; size: many; J: TRBJ2-3; D: TRBD2; V: TRBV12-3/TRBV12-4; CDR3: CASSLGLAGISDTQYF; DNA: TGTGCCAGCAGTTTGGGACTAGCGGGGATCTCAGATACGCAGTATTTT
length: 16; size: many; J: TRBJ2-1; D: TRBD2; V: TRBV6-1; CDR3: CASARLRGTSPGEQFF; DNA: TGTGCCAGCGCTAGGTTGCGGGGGACCTCCCCGGGTGAGCAGTTCTTC
length: 14; size: many; J: TRBJ1-1; D: NA; V: TRBV30; CDR3: CAWSVAPGNTEAFF; DNA: TGTGCCTGGAGTGTTGCGCCGGGGAACACTGAAGCTTTCTTT
length: 14; size: NA; J: TRBJ2-1; D: NA; V: TRBV7-3; CDR3: CASSPQSIGTEQFF; DNA: TGTGCCAGCAGCCCTCAGTCAATCGGGACTGAGCAGTTCTTC
length: 16; size: NA; J: TRBJ1-4; D: TRBD1; V: TRBV4-2; CDR3: CASSQISGTEGEKLFF; DNA: TGTGCCAGCAGCCAAATCTCCGGGACAGAGGGTGAAAAACTGTTTTTT
length: 13; size: NA; J: TRBJ2-7; D: TRBD2; V: TRBV20-1; CDR3: CSAPSGIGYEQYF; DNA: TGCAGTGCTCCGAGCGGGATTGGCTACGAGCAGTACTTC
length: 16; size: many; J: TRBJ2-7; D: NA; V: TRBV28; CDR3: CASSLSLEAGSHEQYF; DNA: TGTGCCAGCAGTTTATCCCTCGAGGCAGGGAGCCACGAGCAGTACTTC